Included here is one T cell receptor beta chain sequence, with context. Antigen: not known. At one end, the junction sequence differs from germline, possibly due to a read error. The data belong to a study of T cell responses to AZD1222 COVID-19 vaccine. Study-wide points: White British donors predominated, females outnumbered males, and clonal diversity was possibly underestimated. Seropositive AZD1222 recipients at baseline numbered only five or six. Spike was spanned by vaccine-associated CD4 TCRs, with dominance at 160-218 and 743-854.

The data were produced by immunoSEQ multiplex PCR, yet TCRdb's version contains in-frame clones alone and is incomplete. The data contain fewer than 110,000 clones, 90% of them singletons. This CDR3 spans 13 amino acids. Germline CDR1 and CDR2: LGHNA and YSLEER. This sequence originates from an adult in good health. Sequenced material: peripheral blood, taken on day 0 of AZD1222 vaccination. The chain employs TRBV4-3 and TRBJ2-7; 7 nucleotides align to TRBD1. The CDR3 DNA is TGCGCCAGCAGCTTCACCCGCGACAGGGAGCGGTACTTC. Residues: CASSFTRDRERYF.